Listed here are 9 T cell receptor beta chains from one sample, sequenced in a study of T cell repertoires in cytomegalovirus infection. These receptors lack a known antigen. TCRdb recomputed calls from the reads with MiXCR, one row per CDR3 protein. The table has 700,000 to 900,000 distinct CDR3 sequences, around 29% seen once. This sample comprised cultured CD8+ T cells from PBMCs, obtained from culture after CMV antigen stimulation. The receptors originated from a human donor in good health (CMV status not recorded). Some clones in this sample may be carry-over from other donors' samples.

This clonotype was observed once. The CDR3 carries no conserved terminal phenylalanine or tryptophan, so it likely arises from a read error. The CDR3 DNA follows: TGTGCCAGCTACAGTCCTTACCTCGCAGGGGATGAAAAACTGTTTTCT. It translates to CASYSPYLAGDEKLFS. The chain uses TRBV6-2 or TRBV6-3 and TRBJ1-4, with a tentative D call TRBD1 (6 bases). The germline V gene encodes CDR1 MNHEY and CDR2 SVGEGT. This CDR3 is 16 amino acids long. The germline V and J ends were trimmed by 8 bases and 6 bases, with 22 bases remaining between them.

The chain uses TRBV6-1 and TRBJ1-1; tentative D call: TRBD1 (5 bases). V lost 6 bases and J lost 0, with 8 bases in between. Germline V lookup: CDR1 MNHNS, CDR2 SASEGT. The CDR3 spans 13 residues. CDR3 loop: CASRRQMNTEAFF. CDR3 DNA: TGTGCCAGCAGGAGACAGATGAACACTGAAGCTTTCTTT.

This clonotype was observed a handful of times. V is TRBV11-2 and J is TRBJ2-6, with D unresolved. Germline CDR1 and CDR2: SGHAT and FQNNGV. CDR3 size: 19 residues. The V gene lost 0 bases and the J gene lost 0 bases, with 15 bases spanning the gap. The CDR3 loop is CASSLDALYPTSGANVLTF. The DNA of the CDR3 is TGTGCCAGCAGCTTAGACGCGCTTTATCCGACCTCTGGGGCCAACGTCCTGACTTTC.

The rearrangement uses TRBV11-3 and TRBJ2-3, with D possibly being TRBD1 or TRBD2 (7 bases each). The germline V gene encodes CDR1 SGHNT and CDR2 YENEEA. The V and J ends lost 3 bases and 4 bases respectively, with 17 bases between them. The CDR3 is 16 residues long. The CDR3 coding sequence is TGTGCCAGCAGCTTGGGGGGGACAGCCTCCGCAGATACGCAGTATTTT. Its protein is CASSLGGTASADTQYF.

This chain links TRBV20-1 with TRBJ2-7; 7 positions match TRBD1. V was pared by 6 bases and J by 0 bases, with 5 bases of the junction left unmatched. The CDR3 runs to 13 residues. Germline lookup yields CDR1 DFQATT and CDR2 SNEGSKA (reference sequence). The CDR3 DNA sequence: TGCAGTGCCGGGACAGTCTTCTCCTACGAGCAGTACTTC. It translates to CSAGTVFSYEQYF.

This clonotype was detected only a few times. The chain combines TRBV6-5 with TRBJ2-3, with 8 bases identical to TRBD2. The CDR3 totals 16 residues. V gave up 6 bases and J gave up 2 bases; unmatched junction bases: 10. Germline assignment: CDR1 MNHEY and CDR2 SVGAGI. The CDR3: CASRRLTSDYTDTQYF. In DNA form, the CDR3 reads TGTGCCAGCAGGAGACTGACTAGCGACTACACAGATACGCAGTATTTT.

The chain recombines TRBV4-2 with TRBJ2-1; unclear D gene. This CDR3 region has 13 residues. Per germline, CDR1 LGHNA and CDR2 YNFKEQ. Trimming shortened V by 5 bases and J by 4 bases, and 9 bases separated the two germline ends. In nucleotides, the CDR3 is TGTGCCAGCAGCAAGGGAAATTACAATGAGCAGTTCTTC. It encodes CASSKGNYNEQFF.

This clonotype was counted ten times or more. V is TRBV7-8 and J is TRBJ2-2, with D perhaps TRBD2 (5 bases). CDR3 length: 13 residues. The V and J ends lost 3 bases and 6 bases respectively, with 8 bases between them. CDR1 is SGHVS and CDR2 is FQNEAQ in the germline V gene. The CDR3 loop reads CASSFGLAGELFF. The CDR3 bases are TGTGCCAGCAGCTTCGGACTCGCCGGGGAGCTGTTTTTT. The full variable domain, with the rest looked up from reference TRBV7-8 and TRBJ2-2, is GAGVSQSPRYKVAKRGQDVALRCDPISGHVSLFWYQQALGQGPEFLTYFQNEAQLDKSGLPSDRFFAERPEGSVSTLKIQRTQQEDSAVYLCASSFGLAGELFFGEGSRLTVL.

This clonotype is a singleton in its sample. The gene calls are TRBV14 and TRBJ2-2; possibly TRBD1 for D (5 bases). Trimming cost V 7 bases and J 4 bases, with 10 bases left between them. The germline V gene has CDR1 SGHDN and CDR2 FVKESK. The CDR3 spans 13 residues. The CDR3 spells CASNLRGTGELFF. As DNA, the CDR3 is TGTGCCAGCAACTTAAGGGGCACCGGGGAGCTGTTTTTT. The variable domain in full, with the rest retrieved from reference TRBV14 and TRBJ2-2, is EAGVTQFPSHSVIEKGQTVTLRCDPISGHDNLYWYRRVMGKEIKFLLHFVKESKQDESGMPNNRFLAERTGGTYSTLKVQPAELEDSGVYFCASNLRGTGELFFGEGSRLTVL.